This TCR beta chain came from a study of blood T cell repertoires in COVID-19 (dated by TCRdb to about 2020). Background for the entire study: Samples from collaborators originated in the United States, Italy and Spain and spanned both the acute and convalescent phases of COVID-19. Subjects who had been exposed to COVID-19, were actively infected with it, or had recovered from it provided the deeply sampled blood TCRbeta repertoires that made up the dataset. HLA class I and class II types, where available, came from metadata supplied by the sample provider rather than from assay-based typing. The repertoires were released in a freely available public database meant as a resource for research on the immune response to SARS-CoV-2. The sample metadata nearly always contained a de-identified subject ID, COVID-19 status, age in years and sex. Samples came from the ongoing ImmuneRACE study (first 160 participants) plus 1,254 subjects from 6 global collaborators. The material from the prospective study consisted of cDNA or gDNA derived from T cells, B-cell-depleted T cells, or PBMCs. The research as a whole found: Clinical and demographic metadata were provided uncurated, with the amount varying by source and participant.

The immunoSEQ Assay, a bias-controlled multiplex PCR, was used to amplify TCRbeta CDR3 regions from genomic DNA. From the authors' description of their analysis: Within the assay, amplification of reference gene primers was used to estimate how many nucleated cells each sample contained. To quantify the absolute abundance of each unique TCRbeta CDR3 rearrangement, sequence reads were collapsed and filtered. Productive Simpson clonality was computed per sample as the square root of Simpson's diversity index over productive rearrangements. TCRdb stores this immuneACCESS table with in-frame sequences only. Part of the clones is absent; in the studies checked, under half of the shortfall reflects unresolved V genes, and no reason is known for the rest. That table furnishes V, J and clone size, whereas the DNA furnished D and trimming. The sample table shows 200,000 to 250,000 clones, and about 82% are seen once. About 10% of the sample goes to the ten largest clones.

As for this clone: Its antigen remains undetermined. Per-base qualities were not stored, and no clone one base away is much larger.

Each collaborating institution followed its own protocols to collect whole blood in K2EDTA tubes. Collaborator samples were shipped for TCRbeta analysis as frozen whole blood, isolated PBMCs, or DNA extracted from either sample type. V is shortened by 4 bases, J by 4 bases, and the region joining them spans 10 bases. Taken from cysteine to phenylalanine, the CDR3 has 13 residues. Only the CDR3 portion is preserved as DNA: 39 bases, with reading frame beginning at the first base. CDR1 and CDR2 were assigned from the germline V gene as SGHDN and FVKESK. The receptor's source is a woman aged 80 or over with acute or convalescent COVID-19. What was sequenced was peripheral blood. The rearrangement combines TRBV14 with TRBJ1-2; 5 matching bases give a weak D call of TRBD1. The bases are TGTGCCAGCAGCCGGGACTCGATCTATGGCTACACCTTC. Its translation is CASSRDSIYGYTF.